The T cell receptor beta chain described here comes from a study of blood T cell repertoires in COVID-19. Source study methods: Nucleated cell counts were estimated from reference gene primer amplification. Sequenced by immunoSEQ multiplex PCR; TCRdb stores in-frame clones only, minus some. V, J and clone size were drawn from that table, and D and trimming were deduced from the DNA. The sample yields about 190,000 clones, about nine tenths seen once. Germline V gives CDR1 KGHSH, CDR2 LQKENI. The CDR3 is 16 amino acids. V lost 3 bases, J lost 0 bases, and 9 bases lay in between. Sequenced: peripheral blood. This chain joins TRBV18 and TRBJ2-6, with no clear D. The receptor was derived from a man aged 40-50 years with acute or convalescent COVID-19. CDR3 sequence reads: CASSPLPASGANVLTF. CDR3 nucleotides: TGTGCCAGCTCACCCCTACCTGCCTCTGGGGCCAACGTCCTGACTTTC.